The clone carrying this T cell receptor (beta chain) has a count of ten or more. The antigen remains unidentified. The CDR3 is 15 amino acids. Germline lookup yields CDR1 SQVTM and CDR2 ANQGSEA. V was cut by 6 bases and J by 2 bases, with 20 bases left in between. The sample is drawn from a study of CD8 T cells in ankylosing spondylitis. Quantitative 5'-RACE was performed with molecular barcodes, and it yielded the TCR beta libraries. MiXCR, run by TCRdb on the 5' RACE reads, gives a single entry per CDR3 protein. Seen here are about 190,000 distinct CDR3 sequences, under 15% observed once, and the top ten hold approximately 10%. Study-wide results and limits: The study looked at matched synovial fluid samples from ankylosing spondylitis patients. Disease-linked clones were reported to be significantly enriched there.

The TCR originated in a female donor with ankylosing spondylitis or in good health (not recorded which). The V and J genes are TRBV29-1 and TRBJ2-7; D tentatively fits TRBD1 or TRBD2 (5 bases each). The sample taken for sequencing was blood, either unsorted or a sorted T cell fraction (not recorded which). CDR3 DNA: TGCAGCGTCATAATGAGGGACCAAGACACCTACGAGCAGTACTTC. Translating it yields CSVIMRDQDTYEQYF.